This TCR beta chain was sequenced during a study of T-cell reconstitution after alpha-beta-depleted transplantation in children. Findings and limits, study-wide: Fresh T-cell production supplied most of the T-cell counts and diversity seen one year after transplant. High day-60 TCRbeta diversity in some patients came from surviving recipient T cells and thymic progenitors. The study reportedly traced alpha-beta T cells about two months after transplant to several hundred expanded graft clones.

Using unique molecular identifiers, the investigators prepared the TCRbeta library. TCRdb used MiXCR to reprocess the PCR reads, holding one entry per CDR3 protein. Among fewer than 750,000 distinct CDR3 sequences, 27% were seen once, and the ten largest hold about 35%. Points on this clonotype: The antigen remains undetermined.

This CDR3 is built from 16 residues. From germline, CDR1 is MDHEN and CDR2 SYDVKM. Trimming took off 2 bases at V and 7 bases at J, with 21 bases between the two ends. The chain links TRBV28 to TRBJ2-7; TRBD2 might be the D (5 bases). This sequence was found in a boy younger than two with Wiskott-Aldrich syndrome, due to receive a stem cell transplant. This sample comprised PBMCs, obtained before TCRalphabeta/CD19-depleted stem cell transplant. The CDR3 here is CASSLMSGSDSGEQYF. DNA of the CDR3: TGTGCCAGCAGTTTAATGTCGGGGAGTGATTCGGGGGAGCAGTACTTC.